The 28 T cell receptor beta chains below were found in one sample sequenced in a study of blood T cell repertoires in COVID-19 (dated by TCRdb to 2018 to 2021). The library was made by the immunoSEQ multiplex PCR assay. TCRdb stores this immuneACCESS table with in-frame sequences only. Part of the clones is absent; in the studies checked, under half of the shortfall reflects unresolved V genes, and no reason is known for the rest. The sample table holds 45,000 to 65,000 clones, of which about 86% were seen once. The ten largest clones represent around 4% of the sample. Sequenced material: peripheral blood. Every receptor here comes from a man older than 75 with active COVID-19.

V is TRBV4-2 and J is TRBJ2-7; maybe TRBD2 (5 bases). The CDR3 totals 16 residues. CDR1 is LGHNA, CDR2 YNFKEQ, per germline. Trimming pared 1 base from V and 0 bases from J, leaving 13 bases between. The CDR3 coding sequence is TGTGCCAGCAGCCAAGTTTCGGGGTTTAGCTCCTACGAGCAGTACTTC. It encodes CASSQVSGFSSYEQYF.

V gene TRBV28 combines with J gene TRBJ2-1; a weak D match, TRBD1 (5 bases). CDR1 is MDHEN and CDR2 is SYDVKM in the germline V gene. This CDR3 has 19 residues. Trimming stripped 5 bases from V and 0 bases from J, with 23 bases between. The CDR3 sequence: CASSTVLFSGQSSYNEQFF. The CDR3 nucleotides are TGTGCCAGCAGTACCGTCCTATTCTCAGGGCAGAGCTCCTACAATGAGCAGTTCTTC.

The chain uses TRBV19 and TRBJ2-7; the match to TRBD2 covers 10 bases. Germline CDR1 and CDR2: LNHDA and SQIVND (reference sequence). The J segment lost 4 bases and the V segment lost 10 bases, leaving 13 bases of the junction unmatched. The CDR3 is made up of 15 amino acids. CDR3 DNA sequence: TGTGCCACCAGACTAGCGGGCGATAGGCGATACGAGCAGTACTTC. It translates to CATRLAGDRRYEQYF.

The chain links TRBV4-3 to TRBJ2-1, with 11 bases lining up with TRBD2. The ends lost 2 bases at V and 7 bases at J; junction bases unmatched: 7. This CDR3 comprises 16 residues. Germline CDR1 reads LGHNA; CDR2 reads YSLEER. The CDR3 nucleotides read TGCGCCAGCAGCCAATATCGACTAGCGGGATTGAATGAGCAGTTCTTC. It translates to CASSQYRLAGLNEQFF.

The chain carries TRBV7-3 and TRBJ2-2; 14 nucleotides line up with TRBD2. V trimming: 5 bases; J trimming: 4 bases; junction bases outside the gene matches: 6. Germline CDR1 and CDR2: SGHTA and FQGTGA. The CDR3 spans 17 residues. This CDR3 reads CASSRGLAGVVTGELFF. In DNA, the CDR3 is TGTGCCAGCAGCCGGGGACTAGCGGGAGTTGTCACCGGGGAGCTGTTTTTT. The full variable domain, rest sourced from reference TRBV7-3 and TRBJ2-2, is GAGVSQTPSNKVTEKGKYVELRCDPISGHTALYWYRQSLGQGPEFLIYFQGTGAADDSGLPNDRFFAVRPEGSVSTLKIQRTERGDSAVYLCASSRGLAGVVTGELFFGEGSRLTVL.

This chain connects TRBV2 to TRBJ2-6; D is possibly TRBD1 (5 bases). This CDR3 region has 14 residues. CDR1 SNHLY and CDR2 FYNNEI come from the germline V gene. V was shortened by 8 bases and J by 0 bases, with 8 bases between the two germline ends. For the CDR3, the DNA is TGTGCCAGCGAGGACAACTCTGGGGCCAACGTCCTGACTTTC. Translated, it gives CASEDNSGANVLTF.

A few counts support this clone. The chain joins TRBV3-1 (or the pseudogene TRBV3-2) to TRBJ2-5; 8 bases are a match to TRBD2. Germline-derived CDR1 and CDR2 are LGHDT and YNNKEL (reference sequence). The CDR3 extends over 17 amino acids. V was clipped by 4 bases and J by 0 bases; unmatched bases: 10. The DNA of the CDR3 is TGTGCCAGCAGCCCTCCGTCACTAGCGGATTACCAAGAGACCCAGTACTTC. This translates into CASSPPSLADYQETQYF.

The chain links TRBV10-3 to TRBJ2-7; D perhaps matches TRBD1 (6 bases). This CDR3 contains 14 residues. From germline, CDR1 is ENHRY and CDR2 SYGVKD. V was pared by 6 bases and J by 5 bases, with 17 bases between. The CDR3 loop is CAIRDRQGLDEQYF. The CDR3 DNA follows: TGTGCCATCAGGGATCGTCAGGGGTTGGACGAGCAGTACTTC.

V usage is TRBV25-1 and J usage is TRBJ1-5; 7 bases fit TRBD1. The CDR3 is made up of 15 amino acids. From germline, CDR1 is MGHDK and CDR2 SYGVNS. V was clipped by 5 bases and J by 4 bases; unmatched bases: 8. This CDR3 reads CASSQGGNSNQPQHF. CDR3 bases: TGTGCCAGCAGTCAGGGGGGAAACAGTAATCAGCCCCAGCATTTT.

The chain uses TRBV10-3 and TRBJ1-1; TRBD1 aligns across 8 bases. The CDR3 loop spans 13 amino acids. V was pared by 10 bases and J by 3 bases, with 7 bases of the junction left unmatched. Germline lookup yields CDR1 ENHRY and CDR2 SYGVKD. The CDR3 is CANKDRVDTEAFF. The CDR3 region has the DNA TGTGCCAATAAGGACAGGGTGGACACTGAAGCTTTCTTT.

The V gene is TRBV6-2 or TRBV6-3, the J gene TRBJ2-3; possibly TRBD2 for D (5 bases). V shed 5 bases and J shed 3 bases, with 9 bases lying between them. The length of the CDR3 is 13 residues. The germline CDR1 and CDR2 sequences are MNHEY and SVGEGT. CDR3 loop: CASSGSGTDTQYF. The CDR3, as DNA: TGTGCCAGCAGTGGGTCGGGGACAGATACGCAGTATTTT.

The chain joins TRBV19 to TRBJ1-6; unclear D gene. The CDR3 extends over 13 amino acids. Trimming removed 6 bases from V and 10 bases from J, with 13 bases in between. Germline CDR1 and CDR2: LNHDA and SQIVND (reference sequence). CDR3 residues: CASRSDWASPLHF. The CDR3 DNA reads TGTGCCAGTAGGAGTGATTGGGCCTCACCCCTCCACTTT.

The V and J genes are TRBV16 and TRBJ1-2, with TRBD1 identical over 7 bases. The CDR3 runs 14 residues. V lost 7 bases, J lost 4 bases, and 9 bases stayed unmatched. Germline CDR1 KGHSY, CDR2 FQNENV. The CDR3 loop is CASTPRDSIYGYTF. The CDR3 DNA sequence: TGTGCCAGCACCCCAAGGGACAGCATCTATGGCTACACCTTC.

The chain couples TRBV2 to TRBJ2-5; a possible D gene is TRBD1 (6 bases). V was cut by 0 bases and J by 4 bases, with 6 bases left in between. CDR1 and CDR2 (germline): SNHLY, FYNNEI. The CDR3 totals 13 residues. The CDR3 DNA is TGTGCCAGCAGTGAAGCACAGGGAGAGACCCAGTACTTC. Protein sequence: CASSEAQGETQYF.

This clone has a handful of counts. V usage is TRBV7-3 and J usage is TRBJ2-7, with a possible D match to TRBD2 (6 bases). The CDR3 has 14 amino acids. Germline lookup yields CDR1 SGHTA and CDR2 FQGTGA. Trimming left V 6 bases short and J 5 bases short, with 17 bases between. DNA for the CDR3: TGTGCCAGCAGAATGGCAGGCTGGAGGGACGAGCAGTACTTC. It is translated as CASRMAGWRDEQYF.

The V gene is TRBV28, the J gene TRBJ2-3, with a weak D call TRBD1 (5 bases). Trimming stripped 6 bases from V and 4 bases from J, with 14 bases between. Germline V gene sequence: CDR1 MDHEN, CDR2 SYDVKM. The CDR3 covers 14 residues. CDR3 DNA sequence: TGTGCCAGCAGACAAACAGGAGAGGCAGATACGCAGTATTTT. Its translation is CASRQTGEADTQYF.

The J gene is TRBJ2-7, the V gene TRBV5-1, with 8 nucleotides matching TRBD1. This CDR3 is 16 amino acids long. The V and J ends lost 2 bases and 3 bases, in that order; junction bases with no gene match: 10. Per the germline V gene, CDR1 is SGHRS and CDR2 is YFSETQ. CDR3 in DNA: TGCGCCAGCAGCTTAACCTCGAGACAGGGGAACTACGAGCAGTACTTC. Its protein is CASSLTSRQGNYEQYF.

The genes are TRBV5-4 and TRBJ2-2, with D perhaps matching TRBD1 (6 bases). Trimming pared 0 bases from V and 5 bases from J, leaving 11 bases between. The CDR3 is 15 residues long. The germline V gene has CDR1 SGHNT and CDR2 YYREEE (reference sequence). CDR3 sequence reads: CASSLDRVGTGELFF. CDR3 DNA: TGTGCCAGCAGCTTGGACAGGGTGGGGACCGGGGAGCTGTTTTTT.

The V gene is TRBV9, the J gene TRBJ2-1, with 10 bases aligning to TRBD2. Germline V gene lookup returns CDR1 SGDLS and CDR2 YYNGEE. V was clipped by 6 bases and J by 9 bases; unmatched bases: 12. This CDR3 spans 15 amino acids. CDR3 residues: CASNSLAGAPGEQFF. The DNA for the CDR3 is TGTGCCAGCAACTCCCTAGCGGGAGCCCCGGGTGAGCAGTTCTTC.

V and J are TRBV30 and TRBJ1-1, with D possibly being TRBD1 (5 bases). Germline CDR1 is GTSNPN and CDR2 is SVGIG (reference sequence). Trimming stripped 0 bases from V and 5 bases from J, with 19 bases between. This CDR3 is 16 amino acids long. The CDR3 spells CAWSVPWGAGGTEAFF. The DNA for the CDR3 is TGTGCCTGGAGTGTACCGTGGGGAGCCGGGGGTACTGAAGCTTTCTTT.

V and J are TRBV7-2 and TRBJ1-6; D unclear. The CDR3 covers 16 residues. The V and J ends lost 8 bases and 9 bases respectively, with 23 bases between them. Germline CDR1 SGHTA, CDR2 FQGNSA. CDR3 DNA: TGTGCCAGCGCCCGTGGTGTTCTTGATATCAGTTCACCCCTCCACTTT. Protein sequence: CASARGVLDISSPLHF.

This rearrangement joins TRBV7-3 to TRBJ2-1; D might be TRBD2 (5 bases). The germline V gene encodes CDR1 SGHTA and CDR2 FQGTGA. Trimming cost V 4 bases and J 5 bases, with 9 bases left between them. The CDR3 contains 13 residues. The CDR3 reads CASSSRRNNEQFF. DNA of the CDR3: TGTGCCAGCAGCTCACGGAGGAACAATGAGCAGTTCTTC.

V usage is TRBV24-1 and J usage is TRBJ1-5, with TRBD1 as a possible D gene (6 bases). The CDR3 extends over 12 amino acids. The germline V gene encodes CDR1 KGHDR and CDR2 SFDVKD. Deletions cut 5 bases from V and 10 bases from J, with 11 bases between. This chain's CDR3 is CATSVQGRPQHF. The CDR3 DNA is TGTGCCACCAGTGTTCAGGGGCGTCCCCAGCATTTT.

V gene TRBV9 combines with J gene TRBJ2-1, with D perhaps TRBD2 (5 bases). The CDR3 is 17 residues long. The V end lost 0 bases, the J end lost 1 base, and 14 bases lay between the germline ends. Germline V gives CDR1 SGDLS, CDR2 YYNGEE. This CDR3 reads CASSVEGGSVSYNEQFF. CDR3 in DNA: TGTGCCAGCAGCGTAGAAGGCGGGTCAGTTTCCTACAATGAGCAGTTCTTC.

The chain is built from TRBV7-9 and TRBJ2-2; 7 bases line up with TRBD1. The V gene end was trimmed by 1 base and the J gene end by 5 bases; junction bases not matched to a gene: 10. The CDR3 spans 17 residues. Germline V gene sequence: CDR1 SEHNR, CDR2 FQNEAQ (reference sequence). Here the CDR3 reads CASSLVQTGVATGELFF. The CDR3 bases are TGTGCCAGCAGCTTAGTCCAAACAGGGGTTGCGACCGGGGAGCTGTTTTTT.

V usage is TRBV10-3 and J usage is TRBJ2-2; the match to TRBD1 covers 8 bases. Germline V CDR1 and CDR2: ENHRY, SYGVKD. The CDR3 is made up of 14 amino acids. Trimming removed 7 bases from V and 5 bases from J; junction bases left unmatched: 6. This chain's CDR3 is CAITTQGETGELFF. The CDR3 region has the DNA TGTGCCATCACCACACAGGGGGAGACCGGGGAGCTGTTTTTT.

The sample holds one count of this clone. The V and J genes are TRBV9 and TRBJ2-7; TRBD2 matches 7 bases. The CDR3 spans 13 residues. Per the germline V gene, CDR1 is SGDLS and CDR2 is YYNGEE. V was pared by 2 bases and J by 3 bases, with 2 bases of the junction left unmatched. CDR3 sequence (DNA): TGTGCCAGCAGCGTCGGGACTAACTACGAGCAGTACTTC. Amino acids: CASSVGTNYEQYF.

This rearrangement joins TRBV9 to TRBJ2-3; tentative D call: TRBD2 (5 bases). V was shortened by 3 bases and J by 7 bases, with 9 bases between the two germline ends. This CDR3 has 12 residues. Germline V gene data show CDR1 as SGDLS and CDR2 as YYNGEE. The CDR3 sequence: CASSAVAYTQYF. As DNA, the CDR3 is TGTGCCAGCAGCGCAGTAGCGTATACGCAGTATTTT.